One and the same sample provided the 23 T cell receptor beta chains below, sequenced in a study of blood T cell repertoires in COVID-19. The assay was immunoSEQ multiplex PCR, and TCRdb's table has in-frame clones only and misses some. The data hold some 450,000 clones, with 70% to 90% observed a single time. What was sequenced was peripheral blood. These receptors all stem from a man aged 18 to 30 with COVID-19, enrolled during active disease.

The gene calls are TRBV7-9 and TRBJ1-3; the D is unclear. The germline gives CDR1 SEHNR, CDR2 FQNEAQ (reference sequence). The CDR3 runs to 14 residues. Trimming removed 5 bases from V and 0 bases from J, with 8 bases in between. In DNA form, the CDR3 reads TGTGCCAGCAGCCGCCGGGTCTCTGGAAACACCATATATTTT. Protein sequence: CASSRRVSGNTIYF.

CDR3 bases: TGTGCCAGCAGCCGGGGACAGGGGGGAACCTACGAGCAGTACTTC. Translated: CASSRGQGGTYEQYF. The V and J genes are TRBV5-4 and TRBJ2-7; 11 bases match TRBD1. The CDR3 totals 15 residues. J was trimmed by 2 bases and V by 4 bases; bases with no gene match: 5. Germline V gene data show CDR1 as SGHNT and CDR2 as YYREEE (reference sequence).

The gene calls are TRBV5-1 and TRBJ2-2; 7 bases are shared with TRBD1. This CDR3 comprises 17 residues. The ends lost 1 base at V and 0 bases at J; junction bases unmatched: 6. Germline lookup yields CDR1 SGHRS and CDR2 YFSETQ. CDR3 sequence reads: CASSLIRQGTNTGELFF. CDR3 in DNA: TGCGCCAGCAGCTTGATCCGACAGGGTACGAACACCGGGGAGCTGTTTTTT.

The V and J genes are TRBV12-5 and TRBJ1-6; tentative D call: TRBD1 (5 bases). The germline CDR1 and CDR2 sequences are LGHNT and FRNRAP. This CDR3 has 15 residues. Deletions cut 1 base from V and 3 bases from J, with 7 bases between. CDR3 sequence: CASGLGQGYNSPLHF. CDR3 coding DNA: TGTGCTAGTGGTTTGGGGCAGGGCTATAATTCACCCCTCCACTTT.

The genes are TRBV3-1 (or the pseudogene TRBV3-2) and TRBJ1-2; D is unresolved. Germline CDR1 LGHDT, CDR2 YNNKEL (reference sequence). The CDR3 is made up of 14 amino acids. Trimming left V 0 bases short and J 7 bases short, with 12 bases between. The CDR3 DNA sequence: TGTGCCAGCAGCCAAGATGGGAGGGCGGCTGGCTACACCTTC. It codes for CASSQDGRAAGYTF.

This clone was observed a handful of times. CDR3 in DNA: TGTGCCAGCAGCTTACAGGGGTCCCACGAGCAGTACTTC. Its translation: CASSLQGSHEQYF. The chain is built from TRBV5-5 and TRBJ2-7, with 7 bases lining up with TRBD1. V shed 2 bases and J 5 bases; nucleotides not matched to a gene: 4. Germline loops: CDR1 SGHKS, CDR2 YYEKEE (reference sequence). The CDR3 sequence is 13 residues long.

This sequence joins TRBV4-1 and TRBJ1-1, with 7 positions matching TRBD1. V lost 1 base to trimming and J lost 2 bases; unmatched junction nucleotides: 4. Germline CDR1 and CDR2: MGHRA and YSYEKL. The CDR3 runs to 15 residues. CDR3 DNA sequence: TGCGCCAGCAGCCAAGGCCCAGGGGGAAACACTGAAGCTTTCTTT. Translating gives CASSQGPGGNTEAFF.

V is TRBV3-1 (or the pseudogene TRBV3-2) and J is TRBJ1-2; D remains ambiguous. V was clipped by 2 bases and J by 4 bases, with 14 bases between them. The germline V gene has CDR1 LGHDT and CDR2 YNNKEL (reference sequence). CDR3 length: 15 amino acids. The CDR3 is CASSQSPQSFYGYTF. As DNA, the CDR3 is TGTGCCAGCAGCCAATCTCCACAGAGCTTCTATGGCTACACCTTC.

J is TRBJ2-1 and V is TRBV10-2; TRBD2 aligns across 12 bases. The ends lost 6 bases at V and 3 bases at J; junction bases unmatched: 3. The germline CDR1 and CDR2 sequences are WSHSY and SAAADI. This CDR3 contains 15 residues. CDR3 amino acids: CASSKLAGGYNEQFF. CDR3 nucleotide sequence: TGCGCCAGCAGCAAACTAGCGGGGGGCTACAATGAGCAGTTCTTC.

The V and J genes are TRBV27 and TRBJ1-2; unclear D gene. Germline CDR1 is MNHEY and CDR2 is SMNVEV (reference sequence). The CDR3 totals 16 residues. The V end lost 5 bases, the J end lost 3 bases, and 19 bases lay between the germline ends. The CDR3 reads CASSPSGVRRDYGYTF. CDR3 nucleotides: TGTGCCAGCAGTCCCTCGGGCGTCCGGCGGGACTATGGCTACACCTTC.

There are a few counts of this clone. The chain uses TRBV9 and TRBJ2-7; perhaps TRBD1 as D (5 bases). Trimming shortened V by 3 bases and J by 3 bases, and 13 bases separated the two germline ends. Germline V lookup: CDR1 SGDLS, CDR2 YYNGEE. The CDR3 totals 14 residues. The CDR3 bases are TGTGCCAGCAGCGCCCCAGGGAATGTCTACGAGCAGTACTTC. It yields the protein CASSAPGNVYEQYF.

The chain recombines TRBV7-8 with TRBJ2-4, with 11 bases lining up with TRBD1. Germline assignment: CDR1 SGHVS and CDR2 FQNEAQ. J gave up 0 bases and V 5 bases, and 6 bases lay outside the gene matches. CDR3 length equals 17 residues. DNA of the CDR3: TGTGCCAGCAGCCCCGCTGGACAGGGGGCAGCCAAAAACATTCAGTACTTC. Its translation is CASSPAGQGAAKNIQYF.

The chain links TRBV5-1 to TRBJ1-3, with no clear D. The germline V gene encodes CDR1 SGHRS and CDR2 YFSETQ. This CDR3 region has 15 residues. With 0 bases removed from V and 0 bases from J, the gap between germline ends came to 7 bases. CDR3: CASSLERSSGNTIYF. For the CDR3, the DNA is TGCGCCAGCAGCTTGGAGCGGAGCTCTGGAAACACCATATATTTT.

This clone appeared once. The CDR3 nucleotides read TGTGCCAGCAGCACCCTGGGACAGGGAGAGACCCAGTACTTC. This encodes CASSTLGQGETQYF. V gene TRBV5-5 combines with J gene TRBJ2-5; 9 bases are a match to TRBD1. CDR1 and CDR2 (germline): SGHKS, YYEKEE (reference sequence). The CDR3 contains 14 residues. Trimming removed 4 bases from V and 4 bases from J; junction bases left unmatched: 5.

The CDR3 nucleotides are TGTGCCACCCAACTAGGGGACAAACAGTTCTTC. Translating gives CATQLGDKQFF. The chain has TRBV24-1 and TRBJ2-1; weak D call: TRBD1 (6 bases). This CDR3 contains 11 residues. Germline CDR1 KGHDR, CDR2 SFDVKD. Trimming left V 9 bases short and J 13 bases short, with 15 bases between.

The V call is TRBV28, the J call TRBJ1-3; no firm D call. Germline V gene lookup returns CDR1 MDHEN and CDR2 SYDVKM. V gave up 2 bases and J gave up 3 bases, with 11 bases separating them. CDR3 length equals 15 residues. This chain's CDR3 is CASSLGLPGGNTIYF. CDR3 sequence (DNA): TGTGCCAGCAGTTTAGGGCTCCCTGGTGGAAACACCATATATTTT.

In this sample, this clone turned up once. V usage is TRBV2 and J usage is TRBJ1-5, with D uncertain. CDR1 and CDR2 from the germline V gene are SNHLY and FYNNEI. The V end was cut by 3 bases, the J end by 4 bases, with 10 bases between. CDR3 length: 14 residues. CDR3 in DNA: TGTGCCAGCAGTGAGGGCAGATCAAATCAGCCCCAGCATTTT. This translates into CASSEGRSNQPQHF. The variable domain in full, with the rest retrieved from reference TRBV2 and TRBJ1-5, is EPEVTQTPSHQVTQMGQEVILRCVPISNHLYFYWYRQILGQKVEFLVSFYNNEISEKSEIFDDQFSVERPDGSNFTLKIRSTKLEDSAMYFCASSEGRSNQPQHFGDGTRLSIL.

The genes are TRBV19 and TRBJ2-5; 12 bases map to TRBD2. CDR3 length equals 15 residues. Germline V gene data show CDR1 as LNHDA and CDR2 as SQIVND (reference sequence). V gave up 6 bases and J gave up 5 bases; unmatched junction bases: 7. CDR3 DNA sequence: TGTGCCAGTAGACTAGCGGGGGGATTGGAGGAGACCCAGTACTTC. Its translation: CASRLAGGLEETQYF.

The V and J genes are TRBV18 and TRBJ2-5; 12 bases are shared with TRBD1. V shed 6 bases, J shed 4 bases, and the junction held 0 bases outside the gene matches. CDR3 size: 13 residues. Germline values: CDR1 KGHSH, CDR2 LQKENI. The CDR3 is CASSGQGAETQYF. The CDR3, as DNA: TGTGCCAGCTCGGGACAGGGGGCAGAGACCCAGTACTTC. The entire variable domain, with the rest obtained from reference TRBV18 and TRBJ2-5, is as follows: NAGVMQNPRHLVRRRGQEARLRCSPMKGHSHVYWYRQLPEEGLKFMVYLQKENIIDESGMPKERFSAEFPKEGPSILRIQQVVRGDSAAYFCASSGQGAETQYFGPGTRLLVL.

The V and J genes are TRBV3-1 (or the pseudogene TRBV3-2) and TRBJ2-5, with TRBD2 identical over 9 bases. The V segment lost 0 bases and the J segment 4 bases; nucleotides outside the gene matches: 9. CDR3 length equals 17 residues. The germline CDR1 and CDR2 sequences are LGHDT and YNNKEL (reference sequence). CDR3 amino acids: CASSQEGALAGTETQYF. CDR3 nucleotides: TGTGCCAGCAGCCAAGAAGGAGCGCTAGCGGGAACAGAGACCCAGTACTTC.

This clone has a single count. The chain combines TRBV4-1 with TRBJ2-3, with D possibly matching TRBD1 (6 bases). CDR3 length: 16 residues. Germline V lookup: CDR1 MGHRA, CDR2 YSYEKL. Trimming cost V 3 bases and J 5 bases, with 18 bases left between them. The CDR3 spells CASSQGTTGRRDTQYF. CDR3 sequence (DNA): TGCGCCAGCAGCCAGGGCACAACAGGGCGGAGAGATACGCAGTATTTT.

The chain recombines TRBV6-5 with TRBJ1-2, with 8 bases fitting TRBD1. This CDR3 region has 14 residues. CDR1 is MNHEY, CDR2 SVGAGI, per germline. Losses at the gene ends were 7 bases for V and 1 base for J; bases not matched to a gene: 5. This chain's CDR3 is CASTLGQVNYGYTF. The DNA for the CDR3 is TGTGCCAGCACACTGGGACAGGTTAACTATGGCTACACCTTC.

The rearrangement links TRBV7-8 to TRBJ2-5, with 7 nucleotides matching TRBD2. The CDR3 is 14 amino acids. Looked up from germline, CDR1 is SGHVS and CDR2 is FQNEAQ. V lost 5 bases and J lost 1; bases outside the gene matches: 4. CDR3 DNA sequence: TGTGCCAGCAGCCTAGGGACTATCCAAGAGACCCAGTACTTC. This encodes CASSLGTIQETQYF.